This T cell receptor (beta chain) originates from a study of blood T cell repertoires in COVID-19. On the study more broadly: Whether acute or convalescent, the COVID-19 samples came from the United States, Italy and Spain. Nucleic acid was either cDNA or gDNA, and it came from T cells, B-cell-depleted T cells, or PBMCs.

Germline CDR1 KGHSH, CDR2 LQKENI. CDR3 length equals 15 residues. The V end lost 2 bases, the J end lost 0 bases, and 9 bases lay between the germline ends. Per the authors' pipeline: Cell counts per sample came from amplifying reference gene primers. Assay used: immunoSEQ multiplex PCR; TCRdb lists only in-frame clones, some missing. V, J and clone size are taken as reported in that table, and D and trimming were inferred from the DNA itself. The sample holds approximately 220,000 clones, about four fifths seen once. Exposed participants encountered a COVID-19 case during the 2 weeks preceding study entry.

The chain combines TRBV18 with TRBJ2-3, with D unresolved. The sample was PBMCs or T cells enriched from blood (not recorded which). This clonotype originated in a woman aged 40 to 50 who had been exposed to COVID-19. CDR3 loop: CASSPEQPSTDTQYF. As DNA, the CDR3 is TGTGCCAGCTCACCAGAACAGCCTAGCACAGATACGCAGTATTTT.